Sequencing of this TCR beta chain was carried out in a study of Graves' ophthalmopathy and Graves' hyperthyroidism. The sequenced template was RNA, covering the TCR beta CDR3 region. HTBI primers primed a first-round RT-PCR, and a second-round multiplex PCR followed. TCRdb used MiXCR to reprocess the multiplex PCR reads, holding one entry per CDR3 protein. The profile shows 500,000 to 800,000 distinct CDR3 sequences, about 41% of them singletons. This clonotype was sampled from an adult man with Graves' ophthalmopathy. Sequencing was done on a sample of peripheral blood.

CDR3 region: CASTPLLAGADTQYF. CDR3 sequence (DNA): TGTGCCAGCACCCCTTTACTAGCGGGGGCAGATACGCAGTATTTT. The chain combines TRBV25-1 with TRBJ2-3, with 11 bases fitting TRBD2. V lost 7 bases and J lost 4; bases outside the gene matches: 7. Germline CDR1 is MGHDK and CDR2 is SYGVNS. The CDR3 length is 15 residues. Based on the CDR3 plus reference TRBV25-1 and TRBJ2-3, the full variable domain is EADIYQTPRYLVIGTGKKITLECSQTMGHDKMYWYQQDPGMELHLIHYSYGVNSTEKGDLSSESTVSRIRTEHFPLTLESARPSHTSQYLCASTPLLAGADTQYFGPGTRLTVL.